These 24 T cell receptor beta chains originate from one sample sequenced in a study of control samples from healthy donors and cancer patients. Generated by immunoSEQ multiplex PCR, the TCRdb table keeps only in-frame clones and is missing some. The top ten clones hold about an eighth of a sample with 250,000 to 300,000 clones, roughly 82% of them seen once. The sample consisted of PBMCs. Receptor source: a woman aged 60 to 75 with lung cancer.

The chain joins TRBV7-3 to TRBJ2-2; 8 positions match TRBD2. The CDR3 consists of 14 residues. With V trimmed by 5 bases and J by 1 base, 0 bases remained unmatched. CDR1 is SGHTA and CDR2 is FQGTGA in the germline V gene. The CDR3 reads CASSTSGNTGELFF. The CDR3 DNA follows: TGTGCCAGCAGCACTAGCGGGAACACCGGGGAGCTGTTTTTT.

Concerning this clone: An end of the junction does not agree with germline; a read error may underlie this. The V and J genes are TRBV3-1 (or the pseudogene TRBV3-2) and TRBJ2-7; D perhaps matches TRBD2 (6 bases). CDR3 length equals 12 residues. CDR1 is LGHDT and CDR2 is YNNKEL in the germline V gene (reference sequence). CDR3: CASSRFGVAETF. CDR3 in DNA: TGTGCCAGCAGCCGCTTCGGGGTAGCGGAAACCTTC.

The chain recombines TRBV2 with TRBJ1-2; D not resolved. This CDR3 has 12 residues. Trimming left V 3 bases short and J 8 bases short, with 10 bases between. Germline loops: CDR1 SNHLY, CDR2 FYNNEI. DNA of the CDR3: TGTGCCAGCAGTGAGCCAGTTCGAGGCTACACCTTC. This translates into CASSEPVRGYTF.

This clone was detected once. The gene calls are TRBV28 and TRBJ2-3, with TRBD2 as a possible D gene (6 bases). Between the trimmed V and J ends, which lost 2 bases and 0 bases, there was a span of 21 bases. Germline assignment: CDR1 MDHEN and CDR2 SYDVKM. CDR3 length equals 19 residues. In DNA form, the CDR3 reads TGTGCCAGCAGTTTAGCTCGGCTAGAGAGGAGGGATAGCACAGATACGCAGTATTTT. Translation: CASSLARLERRDSTDTQYF.

The chain employs TRBV4-1 and TRBJ2-7, with 10 bases that match TRBD2. CDR3 length equals 15 residues. CDR1 is MGHRA and CDR2 is YSYEKL in the germline V gene. The junction had 12 bases not matched to a gene; V was cut back by 0 bases and J by 13 bases. DNA of the CDR3: TGCGCCAGCAGCCAAGATGAAAGTAGCGGGGGGCCCCGCTACTTC. This gives the protein CASSQDESSGGPRYF.

The rearrangement links TRBV18 to TRBJ2-2; D uncertain. The CDR3 runs to 14 residues. The germline V and J ends were trimmed by 2 bases and 2 bases, with 6 bases remaining between them. Germline values: CDR1 KGHSH, CDR2 LQKENI. Written as DNA, the CDR3 is TGTGCCAGCTCACCAATGGACAACACCGGGGAGCTGTTTTTT. Amino acids: CASSPMDNTGELFF.

The chain has TRBV28 and TRBJ1-2; D unresolved. There are 14 residues in the CDR3. CDR1 MDHEN and CDR2 SYDVKM come from the germline V gene. Trimming shortened V by 7 bases and J by 0 bases, and 12 bases separated the two germline ends. The CDR3 region is CASNEIPTNYGYTF. In DNA form, the CDR3 reads TGTGCCAGCAATGAGATTCCTACTAACTATGGCTACACCTTC.

V usage is TRBV20-1 and J usage is TRBJ1-5; D is ambiguous. From germline, CDR1 is DFQATT and CDR2 SNEGSKA (reference sequence). The length of the CDR3 is 13 residues. The ends were cut back, 3 bases at V and 10 bases at J, with 16 bases in the middle. CDR3: CSASGDVARPQHF. CDR3 DNA sequence: TGCAGTGCTAGTGGTGACGTAGCGCGCCCCCAGCATTTT.

The chain couples TRBV5-1 to TRBJ1-1; the D gene is possibly TRBD1 (5 bases). Germline V CDR1 and CDR2: SGHRS, YFSETQ. The CDR3 covers 15 residues. Trimming pared 0 bases from V and 0 bases from J, leaving 9 bases between. The CDR3 sequence is CASSLASGLNTEAFF. The CDR3 bases are TGCGCCAGCAGCTTGGCTTCAGGGCTGAACACTGAAGCTTTCTTT.

The V gene is TRBV19, the J gene TRBJ1-5; D remains ambiguous. This CDR3 region has 15 residues. Germline assignment: CDR1 LNHDA and CDR2 SQIVND (reference sequence). V lost 4 bases and J lost 1, with 11 bases in between. CDR3: CASSTFEESNQPQHF. The CDR3 coding sequence is TGTGCCAGTAGTACCTTCGAGGAGAGCAATCAGCCCCAGCATTTT.

This chain uses TRBV5-4 with TRBJ2-1; 12 bases fit TRBD2. The length of the CDR3 is 16 residues. Germline V gives CDR1 SGHNT, CDR2 YYREEE (reference sequence). The V and J ends lost 4 bases and 4 bases, in that order; junction bases with no gene match: 6. CDR3 protein: CASSPPTSGGYNEQFF. CDR3 nucleotides: TGTGCCAGCAGCCCCCCGACTAGCGGGGGATACAATGAGCAGTTCTTC.

The rearrangement joins TRBV7-3 to TRBJ2-7, with D possibly matching TRBD2 (5 bases). V lost 2 bases, J lost 6 bases, and 11 bases lay in between. CDR3 length equals 13 residues. Germline V gives CDR1 SGHTA, CDR2 FQGTGA. DNA of the CDR3: TGTGCCAGCAGCTTAGAGGGATATGGCGAGCAGTACTTC. Residues: CASSLEGYGEQYF. Full variable domain (rest looked up from reference TRBV7-3 and TRBJ2-7): GAGVSQTPSNKVTEKGKYVELRCDPISGHTALYWYRQSLGQGPEFLIYFQGTGAADDSGLPNDRFFAVRPEGSVSTLKIQRTERGDSAVYLCASSLEGYGEQYFGPGTRLTVT.

The chain uses TRBV3-1 (or the pseudogene TRBV3-2) and TRBJ1-3, with D unresolved. V gave up 3 bases and J gave up 6 bases, with 12 bases separating them. The CDR3 totals 14 residues. CDR1 is LGHDT and CDR2 is YNNKEL in the germline V gene (reference sequence). The CDR3 sequence: CASSQESAANTIYF. The CDR3 coding sequence is TGTGCCAGCAGCCAGGAGTCGGCTGCAAACACCATATATTTT.

The chain uses TRBV6-4 and TRBJ1-2, with D maybe TRBD1 (5 bases). The CDR3 covers 16 residues. Germline V lookup: CDR1 MRHNA, CDR2 SNTAGT. The V end was cut by 3 bases, the J end by 3 bases, with 17 bases between. The CDR3 is CASSETAFSLYYGYTF. The DNA of the CDR3 is TGTGCCAGCAGTGAGACAGCCTTCTCTTTATACTATGGCTACACCTTC.

This chain links TRBV10-1 with TRBJ1-1; the D gene is possibly TRBD1 (6 bases). Germline assignment: CDR1 WNHNN and CDR2 SYGVQD (reference sequence). The V gene lost 3 bases and the J gene lost 0 bases, with 8 bases spanning the gap. This CDR3 spans 14 amino acids. Here the CDR3 DNA reads TGCGCCAGCAGTGAAGGGGGAGTGAACACTGAAGCTTTCTTT. Protein product: CASSEGGVNTEAFF.

Many counts were recorded for this clone. The same CDR3 can be traced to other DNA sequences in this sample. The V gene is TRBV5-1, the J gene TRBJ2-7; no firm D call. Germline CDR1 and CDR2: SGHRS and YFSETQ. The CDR3 consists of 13 residues. Deletions cut 4 bases from V and 2 bases from J, with 10 bases between. CDR3 nucleotide sequence: TGCGCCAGCAGCCCCGACGGAACCTACGAGCAGTACTTC. This encodes CASSPDGTYEQYF. The entire variable domain, with the rest obtained from reference TRBV5-1 and TRBJ2-7, is as follows: KAGVTQTPRYLIKTRGQQVTLSCSPISGHRSVSWYQQTPGQGLQFLFEYFSETQRNKGNFPGRFSGRQFSNSRSEMNVSTLELGDSALYLCASSPDGTYEQYFGPGTRLTVT.

This rearrangement joins TRBV7-2 to TRBJ1-1, with D tentatively TRBD1 (5 bases). Germline CDR1 and CDR2: SGHTA and FQGNSA. The CDR3 is 15 residues long. Trimming took 1 base from V and 6 from J, leaving 15 bases between them. CDR3 coding DNA: TGTGCCAGCAGCTTAGAGGTCGGGCGGGGGGCTGAAGCTTTCTTT. Translating gives CASSLEVGRGAEAFF.

The chain uses TRBV5-4 and TRBJ1-1; D ambiguous. Germline assignment: CDR1 SGHNT and CDR2 YYREEE (reference sequence). V lost 0 bases to trimming and J lost 4 bases, with 16 bases between them. The CDR3 spans 16 residues. Here the CDR3 reads CASSLGGRSGSTEAFF. The CDR3 coding sequence is TGTGCCAGCAGCTTGGGGGGTAGGAGTGGAAGCACTGAAGCTTTCTTT.

The chain carries TRBV12-3 or TRBV12-4 and TRBJ2-2, with D unclear. Trimming stripped 8 bases from V and 1 base from J, with 8 bases between. This CDR3 contains 13 residues. The CDR3 is CASCSGNTGELFF. The DNA for the CDR3 is TGTGCCAGCTGCTCAGGGAACACCGGGGAGCTGTTTTTT.

The chain employs TRBV5-1 and TRBJ2-7; possible D gene TRBD1, 5 bases. Germline CDR1 SGHRS, CDR2 YFSETQ. Trimming cost V 5 bases and J 5 bases, with 14 bases left between them. The CDR3 consists of 13 residues. Here the CDR3 DNA reads TGCGCCAGCAGTCAACAGGCAAATAACGAGCAGTACTTC. Protein sequence: CASSQQANNEQYF. The full variable domain, its missing parts supplied by reference TRBV5-1 and TRBJ2-7, is KAGVTQTPRYLIKTRGQQVTLSCSPISGHRSVSWYQQTPGQGLQFLFEYFSETQRNKGNFPGRFSGRQFSNSRSEMNVSTLELGDSALYLCASSQQANNEQYFGPGTRLTVT.

This chain links TRBV5-1 with TRBJ1-1; TRBD1 agrees at 10 bases. With 0 bases clipped from V and 5 bases from J, the junction kept 13 bases outside the gene matches. CDR1 is SGHRS and CDR2 is YFSETQ in the germline V gene. CDR3 length: 18 residues. CDR3 in DNA: TGCGCCAGCAGCTTGGCCGCGGGTGACAGGGGGCGCAGGACTGAAGCTTTCTTT. This sequence encodes CASSLAAGDRGRRTEAFF.

This chain connects TRBV7-8 to TRBJ1-1; tentative D call: TRBD1 (6 bases). CDR3 length equals 13 residues. The V and J ends lost 5 bases and 3 bases respectively, with 10 bases between them. CDR1 and CDR2 (germline): SGHVS, FQNEAQ. In nucleotides, the CDR3 is TGTGCCAGCAGCCGGGACACCTACACTGAAGCTTTCTTT. It translates to CASSRDTYTEAFF.

The chain joins TRBV28 to TRBJ1-2; TRBD1 matches at 10 bases. Germline-derived CDR1 and CDR2 are MDHEN and SYDVKM. The V and J ends lost 6 bases and 5 bases, in that order; junction bases with no gene match: 9. The CDR3 totals 15 residues. The CDR3 DNA reads as TGTGCCAGCAGCCCCCAGGGACAGGGGATGTATGGCTACACCTTC. This codes for CASSPQGQGMYGYTF.

The chain is built from TRBV18 and TRBJ2-5, with TRBD1 matching 9 bases. Germline trimming cut 4 bases from V and 4 bases from J; bases unmatched to any gene: 7. Germline CDR1 KGHSH, CDR2 LQKENI. The CDR3 loop spans 15 amino acids. As DNA, the CDR3 is TGTGCCAGCTCACTAACGGGACAGGGAGGAGAGACCCAGTACTTC. Translated: CASSLTGQGGETQYF.